This T cell receptor beta chain was identified during a study of blood T cells in healthy people across ages. Germline CDR1 is SGHTA and CDR2 is FQGNSA. With 1 base removed from V and 0 bases from J, the gap between germline ends came to 12 bases. The CDR3 consists of 16 residues. A word on this clonotype: Antigen specificity is unknown.

Donors gave ten milliliters of peripheral blood apiece. Overall study results and limits: What prevented conclusive comparison of naive and antigen-experienced cells was that PBMCs were unsorted.

PCR was performed a second time for 7 to 11 cycles using a sample-barcoded 5' primer and a J-beta primer mix. One entry per CDR3 protein, called by TCRdb with MiXCR from the 5' RACE reads. The sample holds fewer than 1,200,000 distinct CDR3 sequences, approximately 25% seen once. The same sample was also studied in work on T cells of mothers and their children. From that study: The authors used all extracted RNA for cDNA synthesis, at roughly 1.5 ug per 15 ul. Related pairs of mothers and children showed slightly higher, non-significant overlap versus unrelated pairs.

The V and J genes are TRBV7-2 and TRBJ1-2; D ambiguous. The TCR comes from a girl aged 2-10 years in good health. Sequencing was performed on blood. CDR3 loop: CASSLGSWAANYGYTF. In nucleotides, the CDR3 is TGTGCCAGCAGCTTAGGGAGCTGGGCAGCTAACTATGGCTACACCTTC.